This passage covers 31 T cell receptor beta chains from one sample sequenced in a study of identical twins. Each CDR3 protein is one row after TCRdb ran MiXCR on the 5' RACE reads. The sample holds about 200,000 distinct CDR3 sequences, 6.5% to 8% seen once. These data also featured in a second study, about T cells expressing NK-cell markers.

The specimen sequenced was CD8+ T cells sorted from blood. Every receptor here comes from a young woman in good health.

V is TRBV6-1 and J is TRBJ2-3, with 9 nucleotides matching TRBD2. CDR1 is MNHNS, CDR2 SASEGT, per germline. The V gene end was trimmed by 6 bases and the J gene end by 6 bases; junction bases not matched to a gene: 13. The CDR3 covers 16 residues. Here the CDR3 reads CASSPGSGGSGDTQYF. The CDR3 bases are TGTGCCAGCAGCCCTGGGAGCGGGGGGTCGGGTGATACGCAGTATTTT.

This clonotype has just a few counts. The chain combines TRBV15 with TRBJ2-1, with TRBD2 matching 7 bases. With V trimmed by 0 bases and J by 6 bases, 11 bases remained unmatched. CDR1 LNHNV and CDR2 YYDKDF come from the germline V gene (reference sequence). This CDR3 has 17 amino acids. The CDR3 DNA reads as TGTGCCACCAGCAGAGATTCCACGGGGGGAGCACCCAATGAGCAGTTCTTC. Protein product: CATSRDSTGGAPNEQFF.

This clonotype was seen at least ten times. The CDR3 loop reads CSVTLGYNEQFF. The CDR3, as DNA: TGCAGCGTGACCTTAGGGTACAATGAGCAGTTCTTC. The chain couples TRBV29-1 to TRBJ2-1; D gene ambiguous. Germline loops: CDR1 SQVTM, CDR2 ANQGSEA. This CDR3 is 12 amino acids long. Trimming cost V 6 bases and J 4 bases, with 10 bases left between them.

V and J are TRBV6-5 and TRBJ1-1, with D perhaps TRBD1 (6 bases). CDR3 size: 15 residues. Germline V gene data show CDR1 as MNHEY and CDR2 as SVGAGI. The V and J ends lost 2 bases and 2 bases respectively, with 12 bases between them. CDR3 DNA sequence: TGTGCCAGCAGTTACGGGGGGGCGGGAAACACTGAAGCTTTCTTT. Amino acid sequence: CASSYGGAGNTEAFF.

This clonotype was observed a few times. The V call is TRBV5-5, the J call TRBJ1-1; 7 bases agree with TRBD1. This CDR3 region has 15 residues. Germline CDR1 reads SGHKS; CDR2 reads YYEKEE (reference sequence). Unmatched junction bases numbered 6, after V lost 0 bases and J lost 4 bases. CDR3 bases: TGTGCCAGCAGCTTGGACAGGGGTTTTGGCACTGAAGCTTTCTTT. Its translation: CASSLDRGFGTEAFF.

This clonotype has more than one count but fewer than ten. The rearrangement links TRBV27 to TRBJ1-2; D is unclear. The germline gives CDR1 MNHEY, CDR2 SMNVEV (reference sequence). The CDR3 totals 14 residues. Trimming left V 6 bases short and J 3 bases short, with 14 bases between. As DNA, the CDR3 is TGTGCCAGCAGGCGGACTAACGAGGACTATGGCTACACCTTC. Protein sequence: CASRRTNEDYGYTF.

The V call is TRBV2, the J call TRBJ1-5; D is unclear. Germline V gene lookup returns CDR1 SNHLY and CDR2 FYNNEI. This CDR3 is 18 amino acids long. With 1 base removed from V and 0 bases from J, the gap between germline ends came to 16 bases. CDR3 bases: TGTGCCAGCAGTGAAGGATGGGTACGGAACTATAGCAATCAGCCCCAGCATTTT. It yields the protein CASSEGWVRNYSNQPQHF.

There are a few counts of this clonotype. The V gene is TRBV11-2, the J gene TRBJ2-2; D may correspond to TRBD1 or TRBD2 (5 bases each). V lost 1 base, J lost 5 bases, and 14 bases lay in between. CDR1 SGHAT and CDR2 FQNNGV come from the germline V gene. The CDR3 is made up of 16 amino acids. The chain's CDR3 is CASSLGVGRGTGELFF. CDR3 sequence (DNA): TGTGCCAGCAGCTTAGGAGTGGGACGTGGAACCGGGGAGCTGTTTTTT.

In this sample, this clonotype turned up a few times. This sequence joins TRBV30 and TRBJ2-3; no clear D gene. Between the trimmed V and J ends, which lost 0 bases and 2 bases, there was a span of 9 bases. Germline assignment: CDR1 GTSNPN and CDR2 SVGIG (reference sequence). CDR3 size: 14 residues. Here the CDR3 reads CAWSVRRTTDTQYF. CDR3 sequence (DNA): TGTGCCTGGAGTGTTCGGAGAACCACAGATACGCAGTATTTT.

The table lists this clonotype with a few counts. DNA for the CDR3: TGTGCCAGCAGCTTAGCTGGCAGCGGGGGGGCGGAGACCCAGTACTTC. The encoded protein is CASSLAGSGGAETQYF. The V call is TRBV7-2, the J call TRBJ2-5; TRBD2 matches 10 bases. Germline CDR1 and CDR2: SGHTA and FQGNSA. V shed 0 bases and J 5 bases; nucleotides not matched to a gene: 6. The CDR3 sequence is 16 residues long. Looking up the rest from reference TRBV7-2 and TRBJ2-5 gives the full variable domain: GAGVSQSPSNKVTEKGKDVELRCDPISGHTALYWYRQSLGQGLEFLIYFQGNSAPDKSGLPSDRFSAERTGGSVSTLTIQRTQQEDSAVYLCASSLAGSGGAETQYFGPGTRLLVL.

This rearrangement joins TRBV7-6 to TRBJ2-5; D gene ambiguous. The CDR3 spans 15 residues. Trimming removed 11 bases from V and 5 bases from J, with 24 bases in between. Germline V lookup: CDR1 SGHVS, CDR2 FNYEAQ. The CDR3 spells CAPYESLRSEETQYF. In nucleotides, the CDR3 is TGTGCCCCTTACGAGAGCTTAAGATCGGAGGAGACCCAGTACTTC.

The gene calls are TRBV5-6 and TRBJ1-1; D is undetermined. This CDR3 comprises 14 residues. Germline CDR1 SGHDT, CDR2 YYEEEE. V gave up 3 bases and J gave up 0 bases, with 9 bases separating them. The CDR3 nucleotides read TGTGCCAGCAGCTCCCGGGTCGTGAACACTGAAGCTTTCTTT. This sequence encodes CASSSRVVNTEAFF.

CDR3 in DNA: TGTGCCAGTAGTGCCCCGGGGGCAAGGGCTGAAGCTTTCTTT. It codes for CASSAPGARAEAFF. The rearrangement links TRBV19 to TRBJ1-1; D possibly corresponds to TRBD1 (6 bases). Germline V gene sequence: CDR1 LNHDA, CDR2 SQIVND (reference sequence). With 5 bases removed from V and 6 bases from J, the gap between germline ends came to 16 bases. This CDR3 is 14 amino acids long.

This clonotype was seen a handful of times. CDR3 nucleotide sequence: TGCAGCGTTGAAGATAATAACAGGGCGGGCGAGCAGTACTTC. Translated: CSVEDNNRAGEQYF. V is TRBV29-1 and J is TRBJ2-7; a weak D match, TRBD1 (6 bases). The germline V gene has CDR1 SQVTM and CDR2 ANQGSEA. V shed 0 bases and J shed 6 bases, with 15 bases lying between them. The CDR3 sequence is 14 residues long.

This chain uses TRBV2 with TRBJ2-1, with 7 bases matching TRBD2. V was pared by 5 bases and J by 7 bases, with 14 bases of the junction left unmatched. Looked up from germline, CDR1 is SNHLY and CDR2 is FYNNEI. This CDR3 spans 16 amino acids. CDR3 sequence reads: CASSHLTPGGWNEQFF. As DNA, the CDR3 is TGTGCCAGCAGTCATTTGACTCCGGGGGGTTGGAATGAGCAGTTCTTC.

In its sample, this clonotype was seen a few times. The V and J genes are TRBV30 and TRBJ2-1; tentative D call: TRBD1 (5 bases). The V end lost 2 bases, the J end lost 8 bases, and 7 bases lay between the germline ends. Germline V gene data show CDR1 as GTSNPN and CDR2 as SVGIG (reference sequence). The CDR3 loop spans 11 amino acids. The CDR3 loop reads CAWSQGYEQFF. CDR3 sequence (DNA): TGTGCCTGGAGTCAGGGCTATGAGCAGTTCTTC.

The chain combines TRBV20-1 with TRBJ2-1; 8 bases fit TRBD2. This CDR3 is built from 11 residues. With V trimmed by 6 bases and J by 14 bases, 9 bases remained unmatched. The V gene's germline CDR1 is DFQATT and CDR2 SNEGSKA (reference sequence). The CDR3 protein is CSAQRESLEFF. The DNA of the CDR3 is TGCAGTGCACAGCGGGAGAGTCTGGAGTTCTTC.

In this sample, this clonotype turned up a few times. The chain recombines TRBV29-1 with TRBJ1-1; D uncertain. The CDR3 is 12 residues long. V lost 2 bases, J lost 1 base, and 5 bases lay in between. Germline CDR1 SQVTM, CDR2 ANQGSEA. The CDR3 is CSVETRNTEAFF. The DNA of the CDR3 is TGCAGCGTTGAAACCAGGAACACTGAAGCTTTCTTT.

This clonotype was counted a few times. This chain uses TRBV3-1 with TRBJ2-3; TRBD1 or TRBD2 may be the D gene (6 bases each). Germline-derived CDR1 and CDR2 are LGHDT and YNNKEL (reference sequence). The CDR3 contains 16 residues. The V gene lost 1 base and the J gene lost 3 bases, with 14 bases spanning the gap. The CDR3 spells CASSQVSGALTDTQYF. For the CDR3, the DNA is TGTGCCAGCAGCCAAGTTTCGGGGGCCCTAACAGATACGCAGTATTTT.

This clonotype was seen more than once but under ten times. J is TRBJ2-3 and V is TRBV20-1; 11 bases are shared with TRBD2. V lost 0 bases to trimming and J lost 2 bases; unmatched junction nucleotides: 4. The V gene's germline CDR1 is DFQATT and CDR2 SNEGSKA (reference sequence). This CDR3 is 16 amino acids long. DNA for the CDR3: TGCAGTGCTAGAGATCTAGCGGGAGGATTCACAGATACGCAGTATTTT. It specifies CSARDLAGGFTDTQYF.

J is TRBJ2-2 and V is TRBV4-1; 7 nucleotides line up with TRBD2. The V and J ends lost 1 base and 8 bases, in that order; junction bases with no gene match: 7. Germline V gene sequence: CDR1 MGHRA, CDR2 YSYEKL. The CDR3 is made up of 15 amino acids. Here the CDR3 reads CASSQGGGSKGELFF. In nucleotides, the CDR3 is TGCGCCAGCAGCCAAGGGGGGGGGAGTAAAGGGGAGCTGTTTTTT.

This clonotype was detected many times. The chain uses TRBV12-3 or TRBV12-4 and TRBJ1-3; D is unclear. CDR3 size: 14 residues. V gave up 1 base and J gave up 5 bases, with 9 bases separating them. This CDR3 reads CASSLVPPRNTIYF. In DNA, the CDR3 is TGTGCCAGCAGTTTAGTCCCTCCTAGAAACACCATATATTTT.

In its sample, this clonotype was seen a few times. The chain employs TRBV9 and TRBJ2-7; weak D call: TRBD1 (6 bases). Germline V gene data show CDR1 as SGDLS and CDR2 as YYNGEE. There are 16 residues in the CDR3. V lost 3 bases, J lost 4 bases, and 20 bases lay in between. The CDR3 DNA reads TGTGCCAGCAGCGCCCTCAGAACAGGGCCCGTTTACGAGCAGTACTTC. Amino acids: CASSALRTGPVYEQYF.

This clonotype was counted between two and nine times. The genes are TRBV29-1 and TRBJ2-1; tentative D call: TRBD1 (5 bases). The CDR3 has 16 amino acids. Germline-derived CDR1 and CDR2 are SQVTM and ANQGSEA. Trimming removed 1 base at V and 2 bases at J, with 15 bases between. The CDR3 loop is CSVEGLRGVAYNEQFF. CDR3 in DNA: TGCAGCGTTGAAGGGTTAAGGGGTGTCGCCTACAATGAGCAGTTCTTC.

This chain uses TRBV12-3 or TRBV12-4 with TRBJ1-2; D uncertain. The CDR3 length is 15 residues. The germline V and J ends were trimmed by 1 base and 6 bases, with 15 bases remaining between them. CDR3 loop: CASSLGLWAVDGYTF. In nucleotides, the CDR3 is TGTGCCAGCAGTTTAGGTCTTTGGGCGGTCGATGGCTACACCTTC.

CDR3 in amino acids: CAISPGLTEAFF. The CDR3 nucleotides are TGTGCCATCAGCCCCGGGCTCACTGAAGCTTTCTTT. The rearrangement joins TRBV10-3 to TRBJ1-1; D is unclear. V was clipped by 6 bases and J by 4 bases, with 9 bases between them. Germline-derived CDR1 and CDR2 are ENHRY and SYGVKD. This CDR3 contains 12 residues.

In this sample, this clonotype turned up a few times. V usage is TRBV27 and J usage is TRBJ2-3; 8 bases are shared with TRBD2. This CDR3 has 15 residues. V lost 5 bases and J lost 6; bases outside the gene matches: 10. The germline V gene encodes CDR1 MNHEY and CDR2 SMNVEV (reference sequence). CDR3 sequence reads: CASSGSGGGGDTQYF. The CDR3 DNA reads as TGTGCCAGCAGTGGCAGCGGGGGCGGGGGGGATACGCAGTATTTT.

Notes on this clonotype: A junction boundary mismatches the germline segment, possibly from a read error. The chain links TRBV19 to TRBJ2-1; D unclear. The CDR3 runs to 13 residues. CDR1 LNHDA and CDR2 SQIVND come from the germline V gene (reference sequence). The CDR3 bases are TGTGCCAGTAGTATTTACGGGTACAAAGAGCAGTTCTTC. It encodes CASSIYGYKEQFF.

In its sample, this clonotype was seen many times. The chain joins TRBV5-1 to TRBJ2-1; TRBD2 agrees at 8 bases. CDR3 size: 14 residues. Germline V gene lookup returns CDR1 SGHRS and CDR2 YFSETQ. J gave up 6 bases and V 0 bases, and 2 bases lay outside the gene matches. This chain's CDR3 is CASSLARGGNEQFF. Here the CDR3 DNA reads TGCGCCAGCAGCTTGGCCCGGGGGGGCAATGAGCAGTTCTTC.

This clonotype was counted only a few times. The V call is TRBV27, the J call TRBJ2-2; D uncertain. Trimming cost V 2 bases and J 0 bases, with 7 bases left between them. Per the germline V gene, CDR1 is MNHEY and CDR2 is SMNVEV (reference sequence). The CDR3 sequence is 15 residues long. In DNA, the CDR3 is TGTGCCAGCAGTTTAACAGAGTCGAACACCGGGGAGCTGTTTTTT. Translating it yields CASSLTESNTGELFF.

A remark on this clonotype: A much larger clone differs from this one at a single base, so this may be a read error. The chain has TRBV3-1 and TRBJ2-3, with D perhaps TRBD1 (5 bases). CDR3 length: 17 residues. Germline lookup yields CDR1 LGHDT and CDR2 YNNKEL (reference sequence). The CDR3 bases are TGTGCCAGCTGCCAAGATATCGCTTCAGGGATTTCAGATACGCAGTATTTT. Protein product: CASCQDIASGISDTQYF.